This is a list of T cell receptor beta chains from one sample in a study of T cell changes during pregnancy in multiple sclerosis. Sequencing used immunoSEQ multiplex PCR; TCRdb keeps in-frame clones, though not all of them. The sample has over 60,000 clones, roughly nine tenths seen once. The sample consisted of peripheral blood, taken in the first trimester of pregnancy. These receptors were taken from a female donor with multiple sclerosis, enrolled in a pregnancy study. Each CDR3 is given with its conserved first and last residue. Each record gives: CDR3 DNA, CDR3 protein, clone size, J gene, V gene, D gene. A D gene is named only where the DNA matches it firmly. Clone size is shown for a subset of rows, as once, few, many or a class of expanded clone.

TGCGCCAGCAGCGAACTAGCGGGGGGGCCCCACGAGCAGTACTTC	CASSELAGGPHEQYF	.	TRBJ2-7	TRBV5-1	TRBD2
TGTGCCAGCAGTTATAGACAGGGAACAGATACGCAGTATTTT	CASSYRQGTDTQYF	once	TRBJ2-3	TRBV2	TRBD1
TGTGCCAGCAGGGCCCTATTCGGGAGGGCCATGGGGGAGCTGTTTTTT	CASRALFGRAMGELFF	once	TRBJ2-2	TRBV2	TRBD2
TGTGCCAGCAGCCATGGACAGCCTTCCGAGCAGTACTTC	CASSHGQPSEQYF	.	TRBJ2-7	TRBV7-9	.
TGCGCCAGCAGCTGGCAGGGGAACACTGAAGCTTTCTTT	CASSWQGNTEAFF	.	TRBJ1-1	TRBV5-1	.
TGTGCCAGCAGCACCGGGGGGCTGAGTGGCTACACCTTC	CASSTGGLSGYTF	.	TRBJ1-2	TRBV6-5	.
TGTGCCAGCTCTCCACTAAGGGACAAAAGTTACAATCAGCCCCAGCATTTT	CASSPLRDKSYNQPQHF	.	TRBJ1-5	TRBV27	.
TGCGCCAGCAGCTTGGACCAGGGAACCTACGAGCAGTACTTC	CASSLDQGTYEQYF	.	TRBJ2-7	TRBV5-1	.
TGTGCCAGCAGCTTAGGAACAGGGGGGGGCAATGAGCAGTTCTTC	CASSLGTGGGNEQFF	.	TRBJ2-1	TRBV11-2	.
TGTGCCAGCAGCCAAGGAAGAGACTATGGCTACACCTTC	CASSQGRDYGYTF	few	TRBJ1-2	TRBV14	.
TGTGCCACTGCAGGGGGCACCTACTCTGGGGCCAACGTCCTGACTTTC	CATAGGTYSGANVLTF	.	TRBJ2-6	TRBV19	TRBD1
TGTGCCAGCAGCCCTCTAGCGGGGGGAAGCACAGATACGCAGTATTTT	CASSPLAGGSTDTQYF	.	TRBJ2-3	TRBV7-9	TRBD2
TGTGCCTGGAGTGAGGACAGCCATAGCAATCAGCCCCAGCATTTT	CAWSEDSHSNQPQHF	.	TRBJ1-5	TRBV30	.
TGTGCCAGCAGCTTGGGGACAGGGGGCCGGGCGGAGACCCAGTACTTC	CASSLGTGGRAETQYF	once	TRBJ2-5	TRBV5-8	TRBD1
TGTGCCAGCGCGGGACTAGGCCAGAGCTCCTACGAGCAGTACTTC	CASAGLGQSSYEQYF	.	TRBJ2-7	TRBV6-5	TRBD2
TGTGCCAGTAGGCCCAGTGGTTTCTCCTTAGCCAAAAACATTCAGTACTTC	CASRPSGFSLAKNIQYF	.	TRBJ2-4	TRBV19	.
TGTGCCAGCAGATCAAGCGGGGTAAGCTCCTACAATGAGCAGTTCTTC	CASRSSGVSSYNEQFF	.	TRBJ2-1	TRBV14	TRBD2
TGTGCCAGCAGCGTAGGGGGGGTTGGCACAGATACGCAGTATTTT	CASSVGGVGTDTQYF	.	TRBJ2-3	TRBV9	.
TGTGCCAGCAGCGTAATCGCAGATACGCAGTATTTT	CASSVIADTQYF	.	TRBJ2-3	TRBV9	.
TGTGCCAGCAGTTACGGAGACAGGCTCACTGAAGCTTTCTTT	CASSYGDRLTEAFF	.	TRBJ1-1	TRBV6-5	.
TGTGCCAGCAGCTTAGTTCTTAGTCAGGGTGAAGCTTTCTTT	CASSLVLSQGEAFF	few	TRBJ1-1	TRBV7-9	.
TGTGCCAGCAGCTCGAGGACAGGGCTATTTTTAAGCTCTGGAAACACCATATATTTT	CASSSRTGLFLSSGNTIYF	.	TRBJ1-3	TRBV7-6	TRBD1
TGCGCCAGCCGACAGGAGGAGACTAATGAAAAACTGTTTTTT	CASRQEETNEKLFF	.	TRBJ1-4	TRBV5-1	.
TGTGCCAGCAGCTTGCGAATGAACACTGAAGCTTTCTTT	CASSLRMNTEAFF	once	TRBJ1-1	TRBV7-2	.
TGTGCCAGCAGGAGGGAGTCAAACTATGGCTACACCTTC	CASRRESNYGYTF	.	TRBJ1-2	TRBV2	.
TGTGCCAGCACACAGGGGGCTGAGACCCAGTACTTC	CASTQGAETQYF	.	TRBJ2-5	TRBV5-6	TRBD1
TGTGCCTGGAGTGTAATAGCGGGGGTGGGGGAGACCCAGTACTTC	CAWSVIAGVGETQYF	.	TRBJ2-5	TRBV30	TRBD2
TGTGCCAGCAGTGTGGACAGCAGCTTTAATTCACCCCTCCACTTT	CASSVDSSFNSPLHF	.	TRBJ1-6	TRBV28	.
TGTGCCAGCAGCTCGGACTTCTATGGCTACACCTTC	CASSSDFYGYTF	.	TRBJ1-2	TRBV7-2	.
TGTGCCAGCAGCTTACGAGGCTATGGAAACACCATATATTTT	CASSLRGYGNTIYF	.	TRBJ1-3	TRBV7-6	.
TGTGCCAGCAGCCAACAGGTTCAAACATCCTACGAGCAGTACTTC	CASSQQVQTSYEQYF	.	TRBJ2-7	TRBV7-8	.
TGTGCCAGCAGCTTAGACCTAGGATCCTACGAGCAGTACTTC	CASSLDLGSYEQYF	.	TRBJ2-7	TRBV7-9	.
TGTGCCAGCATACGGAGCGGGGTCCAAGAGACCCAGTACTTC	CASIRSGVQETQYF	.	TRBJ2-5	TRBV6-1	TRBD2
TGTGCCAGCAGCTTATCCCCGGGACAGGGGGAGAGCGAGCAGTACTTC	CASSLSPGQGESEQYF	once	TRBJ2-7	TRBV11-2	TRBD1
TGTGCCAGCAGCGCCTCTTACAGGGTCTATGGCTACACCTTC	CASSASYRVYGYTF	.	TRBJ1-2	TRBV7-9	.